The text below deals with one T cell receptor beta chain. The antigen it binds to is not known. Qualities for individual bases were not recorded, and no much larger clone is one base off. This sample stems from a study of graft-versus-host responses after intestinal transplantation (dated by TCRdb to the early 2020s). Regarding the study in general: Recipients received multivisceral, liver-intestinal, or isolated intestinal transplants. The cohort enrolled about two dozen intestinal transplant recipients, one of whom was a retransplant, and a few patients without pretransplant specimens were excluded. Graft-versus-host and host-versus-graft alloreactive T cell clones were tracked in the graft, circulation and bone marrow after intestinal transplantation using bulk TCR-beta CDR3 sequencing. All recipients received anti-thymocyte globulin induction followed by maintenance tacrolimus and steroids for around 3 years. Samples from a few later patients were sequenced in-house on an Illumina MiSeq with MiXCR processing rather than by the commercial service. Donor T cell macrochimerism was defined as a peak of at least 4% donor T cells among recipient peripheral blood mononuclear cells. Alloreactive clones were identified by sequencing pre-transplant mixed lymphocyte reaction products and comparing these products with unstimulated pre-transplant donor and recipient T cells. What the study reported, not specific to this receptor: High GvH to HvG T cell clonal ratios were observed in the allografts of patients with donor T cell macrochimerism. The conclusions were limited by the relatively low number and heterogeneity of the intestinal transplant patients. GvH clones were detected in recipient bone marrow, and some appeared earlier in ileal mucosa or blood, consistent with an intestinal mucosal origin. Early after transplant, declines in HvG clones were associated with peak levels of circulating GvH clones.

From the cysteine through the phenylalanine, the CDR3 covers 14 amino acids. The CDR3 DNA has 42 bases and is translated from base 1. CDR1 and CDR2 are drawn from the germline V gene (reference sequence): MNHNY, SVGAGI. The method was the immunoSEQ multiplex PCR assay. In most patients, genomic DNA was isolated using the Qiagen DNeasy Blood and Tissue Kit and sent frozen to Adaptive Biotechnologies for TCR sequencing. For most patients, high-throughput TCR-beta CDR3 sequencing of genomic DNA was performed by Adaptive Biotechnologies. The paper's data handling went like this. Adaptive's ImmunoSEQ software supplied the TCR sequencing data for around 19 patients, while MiXCR and VDJtools were used to process a few other patients. To correct CD4 versus CD8 sorting errors, sequences present in both subsets at a frequency ratio below 5:1 were removed. CDR3 nucleotide sequences shared between donor and recipient were removed because the origin of such sequences could not be assigned. To be classed as alloreactive, a clone needed at least 2-fold expansion over unstimulated cells and a minimum CFSE-low frequency of 0.002% (template counts) or 0.001% (read counts). Clones detected in sequenced pre-transplant spleen, lymph node, or MLR CFSE-low populations of the donor or recipient were defined as mappable. Cumulative frequency of alloreactive clones was calculated as a percentage of all sequences weighted by copy number. The immuneACCESS repertoire file appears here via TCRdb, limited to in-frame rearrangements. These files lack a portion of the clones; in checked studies, under half of the deficit traces to unresolved V genes, and the cause of the others is not known. The V and J calls and clone size come from that table; D and trimming were worked out from the DNA. This sample has roughly 120,000 clones in its table, and 85% to 95% of those were observed once. Around 1.2% of the sample is held by the ten biggest clonotypes.

This specimen's time point label, per the study, means: cells obtained before transplantation from donor or recipient. CD3+CD4+ and CD3+CD8+ populations were FACS-sorted from unstimulated pre-transplant donor and recipient cells taken from spleen or lymph nodes. This receptor was identified in a human donor who was the organ donor for an intestinal transplant. This specimen consisted of unstimulated CD8+ T cells sorted from spleen or lymph node cells, obtained before transplant. This chain joins TRBV6-6 to TRBJ2-5, with TRBD2 as a weak D call on 5 bases. Matching the DNA end better, TRBJ2-7 makes the J call doubtful. The sequenced DNA is TGTGCCAGCAGTTCCGAGGGTAGCTCCTACGAGCAGTACTTC. This is translated as CASSSEGSSYEQYF.